Shown below are 8 T cell receptor beta chains from a single sample sequenced in a study of OX40 agonist ivuxolimab in advanced cancers. Library generation was performed with the immunoSEQ multiplex PCR assay. As stored in TCRdb, this immuneACCESS dataset retains in-frame rearrangements with V and J assigned. A fraction of the clones does not appear; measured against another copy, unresolved V genes explain less than half of the discrepancy, and the remainder lacks a known reason. A total of about 41,000 clones appear in this sample, 80% to 90% of them only once. Together, the top ten hold around 33% of the sample. The sequencing used CD4+ or CD8+ T cells sorted from blood, collected in a trial of the OX40 agonist ivuxolimab. The source of these receptors is an adult with an advanced solid tumor such as melanoma, head and neck, liver or kidney cancer.

The chain is built from TRBV7-9 and TRBJ2-3; possibly TRBD2 for D (7 bases). The CDR3 is made up of 15 amino acids. Germline CDR1 is SEHNR and CDR2 is FQNEAQ (reference sequence). V was pared by 4 bases and J by 2 bases, with 13 bases between. The CDR3 DNA reads TGTGCCAGCAGCTGGGGGGGACACAACACAGATACGCAGTATTTT. This sequence encodes CASSWGGHNTDTQYF.

This clone has just one count. The V call is TRBV18, the J call TRBJ2-3; 7 nucleotides align to TRBD1. Germline V lookup: CDR1 KGHSH, CDR2 LQKENI. Unmatched junction bases numbered 8, after V lost 0 bases and J lost 2 bases. The CDR3 has 17 amino acids. CDR3 bases: TGTGCCAGCTCACCACCGTTGGACAGGCTTGACACAGATACGCAGTATTTT. Encoded protein: CASSPPLDRLDTDTQYF.

There are a few counts of this clone. The chain combines TRBV2 with TRBJ1-5; unclear D gene. V was cut by 2 bases and J by 2 bases, with 7 bases left in between. This CDR3 is built from 14 residues. The germline V gene encodes CDR1 SNHLY and CDR2 FYNNEI. This CDR3 is CASSEQAGNQPQHF. The CDR3 region has the DNA TGTGCCAGCAGTGAACAAGCTGGCAATCAGCCCCAGCATTTT.

This chain links TRBV5-4 with TRBJ2-7; the D is unclear. Germline lookup yields CDR1 SGHNT and CDR2 YYREEE (reference sequence). The CDR3 runs 13 residues. V was cut by 4 bases and J by 7 bases, with 15 bases left in between. As DNA, the CDR3 is TGTGCCAGCAGCCCCCGCTTGGACGAGGAGCAGTACTTC. Amino acid sequence: CASSPRLDEEQYF.

The gene calls are TRBV9 and TRBJ2-5, with 9 positions matching TRBD2. Losses at the gene ends were 4 bases for V and 4 bases for J; bases not matched to a gene: 11. Looked up from germline, CDR1 is SGDLS and CDR2 is YYNGEE. The CDR3 runs 16 residues. The CDR3 nucleotides read TGTGCCAGCAGCCCCACTCATAGCGGGGGAGGAGAGACCCAGTACTTC. It specifies CASSPTHSGGGETQYF.

The rearrangement uses TRBV9 and TRBJ1-6; D is perhaps TRBD1 (5 bases). Germline CDR1 and CDR2: SGDLS and YYNGEE. This CDR3 is 16 amino acids long. V lost 3 bases to trimming and J lost 0 bases, with 10 bases between them. The CDR3 region has the DNA TGTGCCAGCAGCGCCCGGGGGGGCTCCTATAATTCACCCCTCCACTTT. Protein product: CASSARGGSYNSPLHF.

The CDR3 region is CASSLPSGGADTQYF. CDR3 DNA: TGTGCCAGCAGCTTGCCTAGCGGGGGGGCAGATACGCAGTATTTT. The V and J genes are TRBV7-9 and TRBJ2-3; the match to TRBD2 covers 12 bases. Trimming cost V 3 bases and J 4 bases; bases outside gene matches: 2. Germline loops: CDR1 SEHNR, CDR2 FQNEAQ (reference sequence). The CDR3 sequence is 15 residues long.

The V and J genes are TRBV4-1 and TRBJ2-3; 12 nucleotides line up with TRBD2. The CDR3 is made up of 18 amino acids. From germline, CDR1 is MGHRA and CDR2 YSYEKL. Trimming cost V 7 bases and J 1 base; bases outside gene matches: 12. The CDR3 nucleotides read TGCGCCAGCAATCCGAGGACTAGCGGGGTAGTAGGCACAGATACGCAGTATTTT. Its protein product is CASNPRTSGVVGTDTQYF.